A single sample gave rise to the 9 T cell receptor beta chains below, sequenced in a study of glioma-infiltrating T cells. TCR alpha and beta CDR3 regions were amplified from RNA using iRepertoire nested multiplex PCR. TCRdb passed the multiplex PCR reads through MiXCR, listing each CDR3 protein once. The sample yields over 80,000 distinct CDR3 sequences, roughly 40% seen once. The sequenced sample was glioma tissue, nonneoplastic brain tissue, or PBMCs (not recorded which). Every receptor here comes from a human donor with low-grade glioma or glioblastoma, undergoing nonglioma brain surgery, or in good health (not recorded which).

In its sample, this clonotype was seen many times. The chain employs TRBV4-2 and TRBJ2-3, with D perhaps TRBD1 or TRBD2 (5 bases each). CDR1 is LGHNA and CDR2 is YNFKEQ in the germline V gene. CDR3 size: 16 residues. Trimming shortened V by 1 base and J by 0 bases, and 11 bases separated the two germline ends. CDR3 amino acids: CASSQGEGPSTDTQYF. CDR3 sequence (DNA): TGTGCCAGCAGCCAAGGTGAGGGACCAAGCACAGATACGCAGTATTTT.

In its sample, this clonotype was seen many times. This rearrangement joins TRBV7-3 to TRBJ2-3; 9 bases fit TRBD1. With 3 bases clipped from V and 4 bases from J, the junction kept 5 bases outside the gene matches. CDR1 is SGHTA and CDR2 is FQGTGA in the germline V gene. CDR3 length: 15 amino acids. In DNA form, the CDR3 reads TGTGCCAGCAGCTTGAGGGACAGGGATGCAGATACGCAGTATTTT. This gives the protein CASSLRDRDADTQYF.

The sample holds one count of this clonotype. Relative to the germline gene, one junction end is altered; a read error may explain this. This chain connects TRBV9 to TRBJ2-6; tentatively, D is TRBD2 (6 bases). Germline values: CDR1 SGDLS, CDR2 YYNGEE. The CDR3 consists of 17 residues. CDR3 loop: CASSPRGRDSWANVLTF. The CDR3 region has the DNA TGTGCCAGCAGCCCCCGCGGCAGGGACTCTTGGGCCAACGTCCTGACTTTC.

On this clonotype: A much more abundant neighbour one base away suggests this may be a read error. The chain carries TRBV5-1 and TRBJ1-4; 9 bases match TRBD1. Trimming cost V 0 bases and J 9 bases; bases outside gene matches: 9. Germline V gives CDR1 SGHRS, CDR2 YFSETQ. This CDR3 is 16 amino acids long. CDR3 residues: CASSLDRQGGNKKLFF. CDR3 bases: TGCGCCAGCAGCTTGGATCGACAGGGGGGGAATAAAAAACTGTTTTTT. Filled out from reference TRBV5-1 and TRBJ1-4, the complete variable domain reads KAGVTQTPRYLIKTRGQQVTLSCSPISGHRSVSWYQQTPGQGLQFLFEYFSETQRNKGNFPGRFSGRQFSNSRSEMNVSTLELGDSALYLCASSLDRQGGNKKLFFGSGTQLSVL.

The J gene is TRBJ1-1, the V gene TRBV27; D unclear. V lost 2 bases to trimming and J lost 14 bases, with 21 bases between them. The CDR3 has 14 amino acids. CDR1 is MNHEY and CDR2 is SMNVEV in the germline V gene (reference sequence). The CDR3 region is CASSLGRLNTGAFF. The CDR3 DNA is TGTGCCAGCAGTTTAGGGCGGTTGAACACTGGAGCCTTCTTT.

As for this clonotype: No conserved phenylalanine or tryptophan is present at the end of the CDR3, so a read error is the likely explanation. This chain joins TRBV15 and TRBJ2-7, with D possibly being TRBD1 (5 bases). Trimming stripped 1 base from V and 6 bases from J, with 19 bases between. The germline CDR1 and CDR2 sequences are LNHNV and YYDKDF (reference sequence). The CDR3 is 16 amino acids. This CDR3 reads CATSRAVEKVGLEQYS. In DNA, the CDR3 is TGTGCCACCAGCAGAGCTGTCGAGAAGGTGGGGCTCGAGCAGTACTCC.

Comment on this clonotype: One end of the junction does not line up with germline, which may come from a read error. The chain uses TRBV6-6 and TRBJ2-3; perhaps TRBD1 as D (6 bases). This CDR3 spans 14 amino acids. The germline CDR1 and CDR2 sequences are MNHNY and SVGAGI (reference sequence). In nucleotides, the CDR3 is TGTGCCAGCAGTTACTCAGGGGGACGAGATACGCGGTATTTT. Protein sequence: CASSYSGGRDTRYF.

This clonotype was recorded at least ten times. This chain connects TRBV6-1 to TRBJ2-3, with D maybe TRBD2 (7 bases). The ends were cut back, 5 bases at V and 4 bases at J, with 13 bases in the middle. This CDR3 comprises 14 residues. Germline V lookup: CDR1 MNHNS, CDR2 SASEGT. The DNA of the CDR3 is TGTGCCAGCAGTCCAACAGGGAGGGCAGATACGCAGTATTTT. Amino acid sequence: CASSPTGRADTQYF.

The chain links TRBV12-3 or TRBV12-4 to TRBJ2-5; possible D gene TRBD2, 6 bases. The length of the CDR3 is 14 residues. V lost 3 bases and J 5 bases, leaving 13 bases between the germline ends. CDR3: CASSFYGGRETQYF. CDR3 bases: TGTGCCAGCAGTTTTTACGGGGGACGGGAGACCCAGTACTTC.